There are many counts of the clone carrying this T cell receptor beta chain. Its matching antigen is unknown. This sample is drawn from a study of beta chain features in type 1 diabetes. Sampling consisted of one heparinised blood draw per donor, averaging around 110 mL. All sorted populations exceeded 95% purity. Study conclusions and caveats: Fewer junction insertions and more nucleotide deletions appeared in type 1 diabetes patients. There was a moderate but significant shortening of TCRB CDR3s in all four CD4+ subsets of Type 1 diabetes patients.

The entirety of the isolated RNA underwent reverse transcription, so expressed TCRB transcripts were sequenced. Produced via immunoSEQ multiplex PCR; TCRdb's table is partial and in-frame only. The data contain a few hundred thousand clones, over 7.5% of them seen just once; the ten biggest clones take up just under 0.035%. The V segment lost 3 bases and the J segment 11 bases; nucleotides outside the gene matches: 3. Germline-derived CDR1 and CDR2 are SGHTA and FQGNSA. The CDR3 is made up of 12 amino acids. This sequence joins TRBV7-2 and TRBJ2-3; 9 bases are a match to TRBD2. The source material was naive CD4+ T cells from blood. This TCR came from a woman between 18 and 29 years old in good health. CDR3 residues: CASSFLAGRQYF. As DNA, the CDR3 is TGTGCCAGCAGCTTCCTAGCGGGAAGGCAGTATTTT. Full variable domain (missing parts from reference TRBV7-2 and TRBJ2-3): GAGVSQSPSNKVTEKGKDVELRCDPISGHTALYWYRQSLGQGLEFLIYFQGNSAPDKSGLPSDRFSAERTGGSVSTLTIQRTQQEDSAVYLCASSFLAGRQYFGPGTRLTVL.